The 19 T cell receptor beta chains reported below all come from one sample, sequenced in a study of T cell responses to AZD1222 COVID-19 vaccine. The protocol was immunoSEQ multiplex PCR, while the TCRdb copy is restricted to in-frame clones and leaves out a portion. The table shows about 150,000 clones, with around nine tenths occurring only once. The sample was peripheral blood, taken on day 0 of AZD1222 vaccination. The receptors were sampled from an adult in good health.

The gene calls are TRBV19 and TRBJ1-3; 7 bases map to TRBD1. The V and J ends lost 3 bases and 0 bases, in that order; junction bases with no gene match: 5. CDR1 and CDR2 (germline): LNHDA, SQIVND (reference sequence). The CDR3 has 16 amino acids. The CDR3 loop is CASSIAYRGSGNTIYF. For the CDR3, the DNA is TGTGCCAGTAGTATCGCCTACAGGGGCTCTGGAAACACCATATATTTT.

The rearrangement uses TRBV7-2 and TRBJ2-1; D is uncertain. The germline V gene encodes CDR1 SGHTA and CDR2 FQGNSA. The V and J ends lost 3 bases and 6 bases respectively, with 12 bases between them. The CDR3 consists of 14 residues. In DNA form, the CDR3 reads TGTGCCAGCAGCTTCCTCTCGCACCCCAATGAGCAGTTCTTC. Translation gives CASSFLSHPNEQFF.

This clone was picked up one time. For the CDR3, the DNA is TGTGCCAGCAGCCGTCTAGCGGGAGGATACGAGACCCAGTACTTC. It specifies CASSRLAGGYETQYF. The chain carries TRBV7-8 and TRBJ2-5; the match to TRBD2 covers 11 bases. After removal of 5 bases from V and 5 bases from J, the junction contained 7 bases not matched to a gene. CDR3 length equals 15 residues. CDR1 is SGHVS and CDR2 is FQNEAQ in the germline V gene.

The V and J genes are TRBV12-5 and TRBJ2-1; D remains unclear. The germline gives CDR1 LGHNT, CDR2 FRNRAP. V was cut by 0 bases and J by 5 bases, with 26 bases left in between. The CDR3 totals 20 residues. CDR3 region: CASGLVGLRTALKPNNEQFF. DNA of the CDR3: TGTGCTAGTGGTTTGGTAGGATTGAGAACGGCATTAAAGCCCAACAATGAGCAGTTCTTC.

The chain combines TRBV2 with TRBJ2-7, with TRBD2 matching over 12 bases. The CDR3 is 17 amino acids. J was trimmed by 3 bases and V by 8 bases; bases with no gene match: 14. Germline CDR1 SNHLY, CDR2 FYNNEI. CDR3 sequence: CASSGPGLAGQVYEQYF. In DNA form, the CDR3 reads TGTGCCAGCTCAGGACCGGGACTAGCGGGCCAAGTCTACGAGCAGTACTTC.

J is TRBJ2-5 and V is TRBV7-9; a possible D gene is TRBD1 (6 bases). With 4 bases removed from V and 2 bases from J, the gap between germline ends came to 17 bases. CDR3 length equals 16 residues. The germline V gene encodes CDR1 SEHNR and CDR2 FQNEAQ (reference sequence). CDR3 residues: CASSSYLGTPQETQYF. The CDR3, as DNA: TGTGCCAGCAGCTCCTACCTCGGGACACCTCAAGAGACCCAGTACTTC.

This sequence joins TRBV7-9 and TRBJ2-3; a weak D match, TRBD2 (6 bases). This CDR3 spans 14 amino acids. CDR1 is SEHNR, CDR2 FQNEAQ, per germline (reference sequence). V was shortened by 5 bases and J by 3 bases, with 12 bases between the two germline ends. The CDR3 DNA follows: TGTGCCAGCAGCAAAGAGCTAGCGACAGATACGCAGTATTTT. This sequence encodes CASSKELATDTQYF.

The chain links TRBV5-1 to TRBJ2-5; D call uncertain. Trimming shortened V by 1 base and J by 2 bases, and 6 bases separated the two germline ends. CDR3 length: 13 residues. Per the germline V gene, CDR1 is SGHRS and CDR2 is YFSETQ. DNA for the CDR3: TGCGCCAGCAGCTTGCCGGGTCAAGAGACCCAGTACTTC. This encodes CASSLPGQETQYF.

As for this clone: Other DNA sequences in the sample encode the same CDR3. V is TRBV19 and J is TRBJ1-5; D is ambiguous. Germline CDR1 LNHDA, CDR2 SQIVND (reference sequence). The ends were cut back, 1 base at V and 0 bases at J, with 7 bases in the middle. The CDR3 consists of 15 residues. CDR3 protein: CASSIGGFSNQPQHF. The CDR3 DNA follows: TGTGCCAGTAGTATAGGTGGGTTTAGCAATCAGCCCCAGCATTTT.

The chain couples TRBV5-4 to TRBJ2-1; 7 bases fit TRBD2. V gave up 0 bases and J gave up 10 bases; unmatched junction bases: 7. The length of the CDR3 is 14 residues. In germline, CDR1 is SGHNT, CDR2 YYREEE (reference sequence). CDR3 sequence (DNA): TGTGCCAGCAGCTTGGACGCGGGAGCTAACGAGCAGTTCTTC. This codes for CASSLDAGANEQFF.

This clone was counted a few times. V is TRBV7-6 and J is TRBJ2-1; 7 bases are shared with TRBD1. Germline V gene lookup returns CDR1 SGHVS and CDR2 FNYEAQ. V dropped 4 bases and J dropped 12; count of bases not matched to a gene: 21. The CDR3 is 17 amino acids. CDR3 coding DNA: TGTGCCAGCAGCTCACTTGAGGGGACAGCCGCCCGCATTGGGCAGTTCTTC. Amino acids: CASSSLEGTAARIGQFF.

This rearrangement joins TRBV3-1 (or the pseudogene TRBV3-2) to TRBJ1-5, with 7 bases that match TRBD1. The CDR3 spans 15 residues. CDR1 is LGHDT and CDR2 is YNNKEL in the germline V gene (reference sequence). V dropped 4 bases and J dropped 2; count of bases not matched to a gene: 5. CDR3 region: CASSPQGRGNQPQHF. CDR3 sequence (DNA): TGTGCCAGCAGCCCACAGGGGAGGGGCAATCAGCCCCAGCATTTT.

This chain joins TRBV19 and TRBJ2-7, with D perhaps assigned TRBD1 or TRBD2 (5 bases each). V lost 4 bases and J 1 base, leaving 11 bases between the germline ends. CDR1 and CDR2 (germline): LNHDA, SQIVND (reference sequence). The CDR3 contains 14 residues. CDR3 nucleotide sequence: TGTGCCAGTAGTACCTGGGACGGATCCTACGAGCAGTACTTC. It yields the protein CASSTWDGSYEQYF.

The chain couples TRBV5-6 to TRBJ1-6; D remains unclear. CDR1 is SGHDT and CDR2 is YYEEEE in the germline V gene. Trimming left V 4 bases short and J 0 bases short, with 8 bases between. The CDR3 sequence is 15 residues long. For the CDR3, the DNA is TGTGCCAGCAGCCTCGTGAGCTCCTATAATTCACCCCTCCACTTT. It codes for CASSLVSSYNSPLHF.

V gene TRBV6-2 or TRBV6-3 combines with J gene TRBJ2-1, with 12 nucleotides matching TRBD2. The CDR3 runs to 16 residues. V shed 5 bases and J 8 bases; nucleotides not matched to a gene: 10. CDR1 MNHEY and CDR2 SVGEGT come from the germline V gene. Here the CDR3 DNA reads TGTGCCAGCAGTCTACGAACTAGCGGGGGGCCCCATGAGCAGTTCTTC. It specifies CASSLRTSGGPHEQFF.

This clone appeared a few times. The chain carries TRBV5-1 and TRBJ2-3, with a weak D call TRBD2 (5 bases). The CDR3 is 14 amino acids. Germline V gene lookup returns CDR1 SGHRS and CDR2 YFSETQ. The V and J ends lost 6 bases and 2 bases respectively, with 13 bases between them. CDR3 DNA sequence: TGCGCCAGCACGGAGGACTTAAACACAGATACGCAGTATTTT. It is translated as CASTEDLNTDTQYF. Full variable domain (outside the CDR3, taken from reference TRBV5-1 and TRBJ2-3): KAGVTQTPRYLIKTRGQQVTLSCSPISGHRSVSWYQQTPGQGLQFLFEYFSETQRNKGNFPGRFSGRQFSNSRSEMNVSTLELGDSALYLCASTEDLNTDTQYFGPGTRLTVL.

The chain uses TRBV3-1 (or the pseudogene TRBV3-2) and TRBJ1-6; D gene uncertain. The germline CDR1 and CDR2 sequences are LGHDT and YNNKEL (reference sequence). V lost 5 bases to trimming and J lost 5 bases, with 7 bases between them. The CDR3 has 13 residues. The CDR3: CASSYQHNSPLHF. CDR3 nucleotides: TGTGCCAGCAGCTACCAGCATAATTCACCCCTCCACTTT.

The chain employs TRBV7-2 and TRBJ1-6, with a tentative D call TRBD1 (5 bases). This CDR3 region has 14 residues. In germline, CDR1 is SGHTA, CDR2 FQGNSA. Trimming pared 2 bases from V and 7 bases from J, leaving 9 bases between. The CDR3 nucleotides are TGTGCCAGCAGCTTACAGGGCCCGAATTCACCCCTCCACTTT. Translated: CASSLQGPNSPLHF.

The chain is built from TRBV7-2 and TRBJ1-1; unclear D gene. Trimming pared 2 bases from V and 1 base from J, leaving 11 bases between. Germline V gene lookup returns CDR1 SGHTA and CDR2 FQGNSA. The CDR3 is made up of 15 amino acids. CDR3 in amino acids: CASSLTSGKNTEAFF. For the CDR3, the DNA is TGTGCCAGCAGCTTAACGTCCGGGAAGAACACTGAAGCTTTCTTT.